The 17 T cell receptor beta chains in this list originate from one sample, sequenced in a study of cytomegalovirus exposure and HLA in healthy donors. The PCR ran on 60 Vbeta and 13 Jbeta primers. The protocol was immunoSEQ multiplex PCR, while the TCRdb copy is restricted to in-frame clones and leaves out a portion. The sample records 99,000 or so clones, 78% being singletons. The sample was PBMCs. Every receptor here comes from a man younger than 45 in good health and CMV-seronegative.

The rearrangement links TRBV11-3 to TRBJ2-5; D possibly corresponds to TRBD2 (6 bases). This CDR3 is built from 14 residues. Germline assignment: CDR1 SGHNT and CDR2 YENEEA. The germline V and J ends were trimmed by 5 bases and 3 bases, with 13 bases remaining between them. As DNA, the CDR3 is TGTGCCAGCAGCCAGAGGAGGGGCGAAGAGACCCAGTACTTC. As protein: CASSQRRGEETQYF.

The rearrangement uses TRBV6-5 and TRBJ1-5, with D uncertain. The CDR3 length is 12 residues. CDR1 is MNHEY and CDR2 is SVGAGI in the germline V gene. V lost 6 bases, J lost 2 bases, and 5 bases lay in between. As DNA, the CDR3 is TGTGCCAGCAGCGAGGGCAATCAGCCCCAGCATTTT. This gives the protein CASSEGNQPQHF.

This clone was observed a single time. For the CDR3, the DNA is TGTGCCAGCAGCGTAGGAGGGGGGGGCGGGGGGACTGGAAACACCATATATTTT. Residues: CASSVGGGGGGTGNTIYF. The gene calls are TRBV9 and TRBJ1-3; D may be TRBD1 (6 bases). The germline gives CDR1 SGDLS, CDR2 YYNGEE. Deletions cut 0 bases from V and 2 bases from J, with 18 bases between. The CDR3 totals 18 residues.

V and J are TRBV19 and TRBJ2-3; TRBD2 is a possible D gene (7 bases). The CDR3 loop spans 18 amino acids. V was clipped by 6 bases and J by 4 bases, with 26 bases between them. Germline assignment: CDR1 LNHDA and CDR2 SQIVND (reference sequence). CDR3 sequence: CASSPGWGGASYADTQYF. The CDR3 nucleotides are TGTGCCAGTAGCCCGGGATGGGGGGGGGCTAGCTACGCAGATACGCAGTATTTT.

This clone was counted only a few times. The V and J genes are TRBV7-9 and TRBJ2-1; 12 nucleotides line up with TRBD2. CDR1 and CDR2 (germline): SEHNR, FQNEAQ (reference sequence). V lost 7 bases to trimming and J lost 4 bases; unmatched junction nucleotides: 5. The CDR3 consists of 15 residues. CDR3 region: CASNSGLAGYNEQFF. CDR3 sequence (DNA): TGTGCCAGCAACTCCGGACTAGCGGGATACAATGAGCAGTTCTTC. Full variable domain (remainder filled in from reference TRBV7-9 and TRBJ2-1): DTGVSQNPRHKITKRGQNVTFRCDPISEHNRLYWYRQTLGQGPEFLTYFQNEAQLEKSRLLSDRFSAERPKGSFSTLEIQRTEQGDSAMYLCASNSGLAGYNEQFFGPGTRLTVL.

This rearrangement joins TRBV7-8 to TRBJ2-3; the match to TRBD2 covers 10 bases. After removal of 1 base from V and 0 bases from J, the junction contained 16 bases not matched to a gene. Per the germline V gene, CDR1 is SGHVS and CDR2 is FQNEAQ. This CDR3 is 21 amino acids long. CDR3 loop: CASSLGPRLAGLPRSTDTQYF. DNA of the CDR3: TGTGCCAGCAGCTTAGGGCCGCGACTAGCGGGCCTCCCCCGAAGCACAGATACGCAGTATTTT.

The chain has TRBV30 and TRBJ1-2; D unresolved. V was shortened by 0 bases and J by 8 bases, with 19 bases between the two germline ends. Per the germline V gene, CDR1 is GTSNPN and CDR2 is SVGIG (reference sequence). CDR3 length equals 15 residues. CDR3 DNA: TGTGCCTGGAGTGTAGGGTTGGCAAATTCGGGGGGCTACACCTTC. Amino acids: CAWSVGLANSGGYTF.

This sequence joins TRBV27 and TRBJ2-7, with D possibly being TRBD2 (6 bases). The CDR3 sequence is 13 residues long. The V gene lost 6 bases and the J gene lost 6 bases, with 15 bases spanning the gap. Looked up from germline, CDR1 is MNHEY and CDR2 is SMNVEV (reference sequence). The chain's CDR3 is CASRGGVALEQYF. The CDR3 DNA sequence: TGTGCCAGCAGGGGGGGAGTAGCGCTCGAGCAGTACTTC.

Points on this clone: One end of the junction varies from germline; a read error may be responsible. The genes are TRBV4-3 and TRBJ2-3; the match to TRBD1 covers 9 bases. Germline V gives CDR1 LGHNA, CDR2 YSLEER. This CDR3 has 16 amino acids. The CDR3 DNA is TGCGCCAGCAGCCCCACCTGGGACAGGGATTCCAATGAGTCCGCTTTT. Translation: CASSPTWDRDSNESAF.

The CDR3 reads CASSPPGLAGGYEQFF. In DNA form, the CDR3 reads TGTGCCAGCTCACCACCGGGGCTAGCGGGAGGATATGAGCAGTTCTTC. The chain carries TRBV18 and TRBJ2-1; 11 bases match TRBD2. Looked up from germline, CDR1 is KGHSH and CDR2 is LQKENI. The CDR3 is made up of 16 amino acids. V dropped 0 bases and J dropped 8; count of bases not matched to a gene: 6.

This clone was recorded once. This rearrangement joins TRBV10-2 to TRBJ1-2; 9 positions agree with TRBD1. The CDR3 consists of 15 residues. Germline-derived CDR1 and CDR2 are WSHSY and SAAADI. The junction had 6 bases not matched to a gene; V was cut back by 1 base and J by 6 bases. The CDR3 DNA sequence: TGCGCCAGCAGTGAGTGGGGGACAGGGAGGGATGGCTACACCTTC. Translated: CASSEWGTGRDGYTF.

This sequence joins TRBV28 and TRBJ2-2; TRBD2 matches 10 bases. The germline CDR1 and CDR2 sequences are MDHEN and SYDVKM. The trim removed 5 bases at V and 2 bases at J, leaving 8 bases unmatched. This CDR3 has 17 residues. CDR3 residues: CASSPLASGSNTGELFF. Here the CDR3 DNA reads TGTGCCAGCAGTCCGCTCGCTAGCGGGAGTAACACCGGGGAGCTGTTTTTT.

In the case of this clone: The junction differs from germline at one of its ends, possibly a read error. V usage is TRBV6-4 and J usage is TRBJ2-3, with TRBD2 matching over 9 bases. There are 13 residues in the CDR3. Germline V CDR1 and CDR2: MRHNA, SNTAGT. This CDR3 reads CASSAGGTDTQYF. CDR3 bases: TGTGCCAGCTCAGCGGGGGGCACGGATACGCAGTATTTT.

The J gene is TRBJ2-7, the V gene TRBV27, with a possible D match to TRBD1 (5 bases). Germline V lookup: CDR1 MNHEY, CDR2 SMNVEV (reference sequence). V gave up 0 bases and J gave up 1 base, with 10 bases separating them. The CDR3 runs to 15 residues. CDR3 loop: CASSLSRTPSYEQYF. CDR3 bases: TGTGCCAGCAGTTTATCGAGGACACCGTCCTACGAGCAGTACTTC.

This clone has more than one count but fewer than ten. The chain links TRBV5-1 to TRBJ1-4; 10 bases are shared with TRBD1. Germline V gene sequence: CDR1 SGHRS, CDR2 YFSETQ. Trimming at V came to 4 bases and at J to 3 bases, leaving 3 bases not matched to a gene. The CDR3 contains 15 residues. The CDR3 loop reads CASSMTGGSNEKLFF. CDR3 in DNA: TGCGCCAGCAGCATGACAGGGGGCTCTAATGAAAAACTGTTTTTT.

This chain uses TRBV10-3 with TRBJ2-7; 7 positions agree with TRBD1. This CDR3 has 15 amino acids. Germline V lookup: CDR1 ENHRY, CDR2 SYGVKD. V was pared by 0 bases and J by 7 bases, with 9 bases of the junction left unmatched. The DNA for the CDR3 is TGTGCCATCAGTGAGTCACAACAGGGGCTTCGGGAGCAGTACTTC. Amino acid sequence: CAISESQQGLREQYF.

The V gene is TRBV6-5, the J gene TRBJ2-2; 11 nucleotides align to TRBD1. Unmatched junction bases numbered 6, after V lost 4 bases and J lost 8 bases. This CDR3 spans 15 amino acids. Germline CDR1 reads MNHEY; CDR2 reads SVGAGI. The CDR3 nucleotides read TGTGCCAGCAGTTTAGGACAGGGGGCATGGGGGGAGCTGTTTTTT. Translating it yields CASSLGQGAWGELFF.